One and the same sample provided the 25 T cell receptor beta chains below, sequenced in a study of T cell responses to AZD1222 COVID-19 vaccine. The assay was immunoSEQ multiplex PCR, and TCRdb's table has in-frame clones only and misses some. The table records more than 150,000 clones, 80% to 95% of them present only once. The sequenced sample was peripheral blood, obtained 28 days after the second AZD1222 dose. The receptors stem from an adult who received the AZD1222 COVID-19 vaccine.

V is TRBV13 and J is TRBJ1-4, with a tentative D call TRBD1 (5 bases). Germline V gene data show CDR1 as PRHDT and CDR2 as FYEKMQ (reference sequence). V shed 4 bases and J shed 3 bases, with 12 bases lying between them. The CDR3 loop spans 15 amino acids. In nucleotides, the CDR3 is TGTGCCAGCAGCTCCGGGGCGTTAGCTAATGAAAAACTGTTTTTT. This codes for CASSSGALANEKLFF. The variable domain in full, with the rest retrieved from reference TRBV13 and TRBJ1-4, is AAGVIQSPRHLIKEKRETATLKCYPIPRHDTVYWYQQGPGQDPQFLISFYEKMQSDKGSIPDRFSAQQFSDYHSELNMSSLELGDSALYFCASSSGALANEKLFFGSGTQLSVL.

V and J are TRBV6-5 and TRBJ2-7; no clear D gene. The CDR3 runs 13 residues. V lost 0 bases, J lost 3 bases, and 6 bases lay in between. CDR1 MNHEY and CDR2 SVGAGI come from the germline V gene. The CDR3 DNA is TGTGCCAGCAGTTACTCGATCGACTACGAGCAGTACTTC. It yields the protein CASSYSIDYEQYF.

The V call is TRBV7-9, the J call TRBJ1-2, with TRBD1 as a possible D gene (6 bases). With 1 base removed from V and 4 bases from J, the gap between germline ends came to 16 bases. Per the germline V gene, CDR1 is SEHNR and CDR2 is FQNEAQ (reference sequence). There are 16 residues in the CDR3. The CDR3 is CASSLVTGGAIYGYTF. The DNA of the CDR3 is TGTGCCAGCAGCTTAGTTACGGGGGGCGCAATCTATGGCTACACCTTC.

The chain recombines TRBV7-3 with TRBJ2-5; 9 nucleotides match TRBD2. CDR1 is SGHTA, CDR2 FQGTGA, per germline. Trimming took 2 bases from V and 9 from J; bases not matched to a gene: 10. This CDR3 is 15 amino acids long. DNA for the CDR3: TGTGCCAGCAGCTTAGGGACTAGCCCGCCTTCAGCCCAGTACTTC. Its translation: CASSLGTSPPSAQYF. Combining the CDR3 with reference TRBV7-3 and TRBJ2-5 gives the whole variable domain GAGVSQTPSNKVTEKGKYVELRCDPISGHTALYWYRQSLGQGPEFLIYFQGTGAADDSGLPNDRFFAVRPEGSVSTLKIQRTERGDSAVYLCASSLGTSPPSAQYFGPGTRLLVL.

This rearrangement joins TRBV7-2 to TRBJ1-3; D is undetermined. Per germline, CDR1 SGHTA and CDR2 FQGNSA. The CDR3 covers 18 residues. V gave up 0 bases and J gave up 0 bases, with 15 bases separating them. As DNA, the CDR3 is TGTGCCAGCAGCTTAGCGATAACGGGAGGTAACTCTGGAAACACCATATATTTT. Protein: CASSLAITGGNSGNTIYF. Full variable domain (missing parts from reference TRBV7-2 and TRBJ1-3): GAGVSQSPSNKVTEKGKDVELRCDPISGHTALYWYRQSLGQGLEFLIYFQGNSAPDKSGLPSDRFSAERTGGSVSTLTIQRTQQEDSAVYLCASSLAITGGNSGNTIYFGEGSWLTVV.

This clone was picked up a small number of times. The chain carries TRBV30 and TRBJ1-6; D remains unclear. The V gene's germline CDR1 is GTSNPN and CDR2 SVGIG (reference sequence). V shed 0 bases and J shed 5 bases, with 5 bases lying between them. The CDR3 is made up of 13 amino acids. CDR3 nucleotide sequence: TGTGCCTGGAGTGTACTTGATAATTCACCCCTCCACTTT. This codes for CAWSVLDNSPLHF.

The chain couples TRBV7-9 to TRBJ2-4; 7 nucleotides match TRBD1. This CDR3 is 15 amino acids long. Germline V CDR1 and CDR2: SEHNR, FQNEAQ (reference sequence). V shed 1 base and J 15 bases; nucleotides not matched to a gene: 15. The CDR3 region is CASSLEDRPETFLYF. CDR3 sequence (DNA): TGTGCCAGCAGCTTAGAGGACAGGCCAGAAACATTCTTGTACTTC.

This chain uses TRBV4-2 with TRBJ2-1; a possible D gene is TRBD2 (6 bases). Germline CDR1 and CDR2: LGHNA and YNFKEQ. The V end lost 4 bases, the J end lost 5 bases, and 18 bases lay between the germline ends. This CDR3 is built from 16 residues. CDR3 loop: CASSPRVGRGHNEQFF. DNA for the CDR3: TGTGCCAGCAGCCCTAGGGTAGGGCGGGGCCACAATGAGCAGTTCTTC.

This chain connects TRBV7-9 to TRBJ2-7; D possibly uses TRBD1 or TRBD2 (5 bases each). Looked up from germline, CDR1 is SEHNR and CDR2 is FQNEAQ (reference sequence). Trimming took off 1 base at V and 2 bases at J, with 12 bases between the two ends. The CDR3 sequence is 15 residues long. CDR3 in DNA: TGTGCCAGCAGCTTAGGAGGGGAGCTTACCTACGAGCAGTACTTC. It is translated as CASSLGGELTYEQYF.

This chain uses TRBV5-4 with TRBJ1-3, with 11 bases fitting TRBD1. This CDR3 is built from 16 residues. V lost 1 base, J lost 3 bases, and 3 bases stayed unmatched. Germline lookup yields CDR1 SGHNT and CDR2 YYREEE (reference sequence). CDR3 amino acids: CASSLWTGGYGNTIYF. The CDR3 nucleotides read TGTGCCAGCAGCTTGTGGACAGGGGGCTATGGAAACACCATATATTTT.

The chain combines TRBV5-1 with TRBJ1-1, with 8 bases matching TRBD1. CDR1 and CDR2 (germline): SGHRS, YFSETQ. The length of the CDR3 is 13 residues. Trimming removed 2 bases from V and 7 bases from J; junction bases left unmatched: 4. DNA for the CDR3: TGCGCCAGCAGCTTTGACAGGGGTGTTGAAGCTTTCTTT. Translation gives CASSFDRGVEAFF.

The chain joins TRBV7-8 to TRBJ2-7; D is uncertain. Germline V CDR1 and CDR2: SGHVS, FQNEAQ. The CDR3 length is 11 residues. The V and J ends lost 5 bases and 6 bases respectively, with 8 bases between them. CDR3 nucleotides: TGTGCCAGCAGCCTCCTCGCCGAGCAGTACTTC. It is translated as CASSLLAEQYF.

The rearrangement joins TRBV7-3 to TRBJ2-7; 12 nucleotides match TRBD2. The junction had 1 base not matched to a gene; V was cut back by 2 bases and J by 2 bases. Germline V gene data show CDR1 as SGHTA and CDR2 as FQGTGA. This CDR3 comprises 15 residues. CDR3 sequence: CASSLLAGGPYEQYF. Here the CDR3 DNA reads TGTGCCAGCAGCTTACTAGCGGGAGGGCCCTACGAGCAGTACTTC.

In its sample, this clone was seen once. V gene TRBV18 combines with J gene TRBJ2-5; D is tentatively TRBD1 or TRBD2 (6 bases each). This CDR3 is 16 amino acids long. The germline CDR1 and CDR2 sequences are KGHSH and LQKENI. V was pared by 1 base and J by 2 bases, with 14 bases between. The CDR3 is CASSPRRAGEQETQYF. The CDR3 DNA reads as TGTGCCAGCTCACCACGGAGGGCAGGGGAACAAGAGACCCAGTACTTC.

This clone has a single count. This chain joins TRBV29-1 and TRBJ1-5; 7 bases are shared with TRBD1. The germline gives CDR1 SQVTM, CDR2 ANQGSEA. The CDR3 is 15 residues long. Trimming removed 4 bases from V and 5 bases from J; junction bases left unmatched: 11. CDR3 amino acids: CSVGVGAGGDQPQHF. CDR3 sequence (DNA): TGCAGCGTTGGGGTCGGGGCAGGGGGTGATCAGCCCCAGCATTTT.

V usage is TRBV3-1 (or the pseudogene TRBV3-2) and J usage is TRBJ1-4; unclear D gene. CDR1 is LGHDT, CDR2 YNNKEL, per germline (reference sequence). CDR3 length equals 15 residues. Trimming removed 0 bases from V and 8 bases from J, with 13 bases in between. The CDR3 bases are TGTGCCAGCAGCCAAGAAGGCGATATATGGGAAAAACTGTTTTTT. This gives the protein CASSQEGDIWEKLFF.

V and J are TRBV6-4 and TRBJ1-2; perhaps TRBD1 as D (5 bases). From germline, CDR1 is MRHNA and CDR2 SNTAGT. The CDR3 has 13 residues. V was cut by 6 bases and J by 0 bases, with 8 bases left in between. This chain's CDR3 is CASSPQANYGYTF. CDR3 coding DNA: TGTGCCAGCAGCCCACAGGCTAACTATGGCTACACCTTC.

In the case of this clone: Other nucleotide sequences from this sample produce the same CDR3. V and J are TRBV12-3 or TRBV12-4 and TRBJ2-2; no reliable D call. There are 12 residues in the CDR3. V was clipped by 7 bases and J by 3 bases, with 6 bases between them. The CDR3 sequence: CASTRDTGELFF. The CDR3 DNA reads TGTGCCAGCACTCGGGACACCGGGGAGCTGTTTTTT.

This sequence joins TRBV10-3 and TRBJ2-5, with D tentatively TRBD1 (6 bases). CDR1 is ENHRY and CDR2 is SYGVKD in the germline V gene. This CDR3 has 14 residues. The V and J ends lost 11 bases and 3 bases respectively, with 19 bases between them. DNA for the CDR3: TGTGCCGCCTCGGTCCAGGGGATCGAAGAGACCCAGTACTTC. Translating gives CAASVQGIEETQYF.

CDR3 coding DNA: TGTGCCAGCAGTGACGGACTAGCGGGGACCATTCAGTACTTC. Encoded protein: CASSDGLAGTIQYF. This chain uses TRBV2 with TRBJ2-4, with TRBD2 matching 12 bases. Germline lookup yields CDR1 SNHLY and CDR2 FYNNEI. V trimming: 3 bases; J trimming: 9 bases; junction bases outside the gene matches: 3. There are 14 residues in the CDR3.

The chain carries TRBV4-1 and TRBJ1-6; 9 bases line up with TRBD1. Trimming at V came to 4 bases and at J to 5 bases, leaving 9 bases not matched to a gene. CDR1 and CDR2 (germline): MGHRA, YSYEKL. There are 17 residues in the CDR3. CDR3 in amino acids: CASSPYGTGFDNSPLHF. For the CDR3, the DNA is TGCGCCAGCAGCCCATACGGGACAGGGTTTGATAATTCACCCCTCCACTTT.

V gene TRBV19 combines with J gene TRBJ2-1; TRBD2 aligns across 13 bases. Germline assignment: CDR1 LNHDA and CDR2 SQIVND (reference sequence). This CDR3 is built from 17 residues. The V and J ends lost 10 bases and 0 bases, in that order; junction bases with no gene match: 9. In DNA, the CDR3 is TGTGCCATCAGTAGACTAGCGGGGGGAAGCTCCTACAATGAGCAGTTCTTC. It is translated as CAISRLAGGSSYNEQFF.

The chain's CDR3 is CASTRNRGANEKLFF. CDR3 DNA sequence: TGTGCCAGTACCCGGAACAGGGGAGCTAATGAAAAACTGTTTTTT. The chain recombines TRBV19 with TRBJ1-4; 7 bases are shared with TRBD1. Trimming removed 7 bases from V and 3 bases from J; junction bases left unmatched: 8. The V gene's germline CDR1 is LNHDA and CDR2 SQIVND (reference sequence). The CDR3 totals 15 residues.

This chain connects TRBV4-1 to TRBJ2-1; TRBD2 matches at 9 bases. The CDR3 extends over 15 amino acids. V dropped 4 bases and J dropped 5; count of bases not matched to a gene: 6. Germline CDR1 is MGHRA and CDR2 is YSYEKL. CDR3 protein: CASSPWTSAHNEQFF. In nucleotides, the CDR3 is TGCGCCAGCAGCCCATGGACTAGCGCCCACAATGAGCAGTTCTTC.

The chain joins TRBV4-3 to TRBJ2-5; 13 bases line up with TRBD2. CDR1 is LGHNA, CDR2 YSLEER, per germline. V lost 2 bases to trimming and J lost 10 bases; unmatched junction nucleotides: 10. CDR3 length: 16 amino acids. For the CDR3, the DNA is TGCGCCAGCAGCCAACAACTAGCGGGGGGGCCGAGGGACCAGTACTTC. Protein: CASSQQLAGGPRDQYF.